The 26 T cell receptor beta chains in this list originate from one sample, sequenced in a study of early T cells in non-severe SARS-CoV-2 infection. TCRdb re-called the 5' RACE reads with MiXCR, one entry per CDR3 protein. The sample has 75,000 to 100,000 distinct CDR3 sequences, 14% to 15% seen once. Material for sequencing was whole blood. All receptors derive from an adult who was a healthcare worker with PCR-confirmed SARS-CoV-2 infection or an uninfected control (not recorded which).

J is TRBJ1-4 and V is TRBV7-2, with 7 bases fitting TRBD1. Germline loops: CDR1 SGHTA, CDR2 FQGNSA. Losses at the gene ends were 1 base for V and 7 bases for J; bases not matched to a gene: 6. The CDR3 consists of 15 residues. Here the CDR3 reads CASSLVGGDGEKLFF. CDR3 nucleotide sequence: TGTGCCAGCAGCTTAGTAGGGGGCGACGGTGAAAAACTGTTTTTT.

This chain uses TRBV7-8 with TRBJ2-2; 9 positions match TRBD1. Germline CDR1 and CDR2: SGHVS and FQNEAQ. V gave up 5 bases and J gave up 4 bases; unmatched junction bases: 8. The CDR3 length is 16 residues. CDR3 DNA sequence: TGTGCCAGCAGCGCCTCCCGGGACAGGGTCACCGGGGAGCTGTTTTTT. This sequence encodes CASSASRDRVTGELFF.

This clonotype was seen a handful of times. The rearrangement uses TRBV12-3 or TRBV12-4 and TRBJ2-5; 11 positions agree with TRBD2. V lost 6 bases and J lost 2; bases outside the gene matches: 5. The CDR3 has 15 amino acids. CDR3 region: CASSLAGGTQETQYF. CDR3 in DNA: TGTGCCAGCAGCCTAGCGGGGGGAACTCAAGAGACCCAGTACTTC.

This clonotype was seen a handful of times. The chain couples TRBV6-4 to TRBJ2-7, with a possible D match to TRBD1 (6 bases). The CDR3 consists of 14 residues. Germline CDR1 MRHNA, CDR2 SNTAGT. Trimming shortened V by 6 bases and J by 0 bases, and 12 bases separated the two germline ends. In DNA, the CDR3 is TGTGCCAGCAGGAGGACAGCCCCCTCCTACGAGCAGTACTTC. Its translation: CASRRTAPSYEQYF.

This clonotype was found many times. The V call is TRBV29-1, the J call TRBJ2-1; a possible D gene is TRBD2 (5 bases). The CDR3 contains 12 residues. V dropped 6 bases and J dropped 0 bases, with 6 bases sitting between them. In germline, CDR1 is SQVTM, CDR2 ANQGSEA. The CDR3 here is CSVDSSYNEQFF. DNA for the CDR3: TGCAGCGTGGACTCCTCCTACAATGAGCAGTTCTTC.

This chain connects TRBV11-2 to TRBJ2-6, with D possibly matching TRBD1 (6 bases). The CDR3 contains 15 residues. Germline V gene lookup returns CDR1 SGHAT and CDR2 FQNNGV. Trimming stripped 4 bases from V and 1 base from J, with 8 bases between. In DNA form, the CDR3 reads TGTGCCAGCAGCTCCACAGGGTCTGGGGCCAACGTCCTGACTTTC. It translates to CASSSTGSGANVLTF.

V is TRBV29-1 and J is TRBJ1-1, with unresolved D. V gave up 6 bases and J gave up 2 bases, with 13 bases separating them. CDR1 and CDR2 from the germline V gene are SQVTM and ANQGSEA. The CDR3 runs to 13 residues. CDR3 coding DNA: TGCAGCGTACCAAATCCGGGCAACACTGAAGCTTTCTTT. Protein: CSVPNPGNTEAFF.

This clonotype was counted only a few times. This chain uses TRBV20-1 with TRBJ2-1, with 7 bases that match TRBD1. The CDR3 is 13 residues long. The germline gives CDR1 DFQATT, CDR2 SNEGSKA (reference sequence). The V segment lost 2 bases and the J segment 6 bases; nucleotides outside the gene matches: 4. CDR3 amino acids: CSARSQGFNEQFF. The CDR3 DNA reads TGCAGTGCTAGATCACAGGGGTTCAATGAGCAGTTCTTC.

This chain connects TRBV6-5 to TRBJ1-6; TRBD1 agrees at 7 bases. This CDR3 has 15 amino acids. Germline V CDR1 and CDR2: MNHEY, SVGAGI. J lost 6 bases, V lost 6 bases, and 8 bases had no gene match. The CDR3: CASSWDRLLNSPLHF. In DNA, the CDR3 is TGTGCCAGCAGCTGGGACAGACTCCTTAATTCACCCCTCCACTTT.

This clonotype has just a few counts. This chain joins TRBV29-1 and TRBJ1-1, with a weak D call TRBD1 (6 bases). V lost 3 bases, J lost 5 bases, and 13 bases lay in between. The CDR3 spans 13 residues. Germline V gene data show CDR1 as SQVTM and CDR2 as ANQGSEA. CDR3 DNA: TGCAGCGTTGATGCGGGGGCAGGGACTGAAGCTTTCTTT. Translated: CSVDAGAGTEAFF.

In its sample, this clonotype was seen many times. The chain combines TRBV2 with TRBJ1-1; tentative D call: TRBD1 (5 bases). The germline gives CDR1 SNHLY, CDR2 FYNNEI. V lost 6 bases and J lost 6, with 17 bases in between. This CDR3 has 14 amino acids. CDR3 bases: TGTGCCAGCAGGGACCGACGGACAATCCCTGAAGCTTTCTTT. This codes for CASRDRRTIPEAFF.

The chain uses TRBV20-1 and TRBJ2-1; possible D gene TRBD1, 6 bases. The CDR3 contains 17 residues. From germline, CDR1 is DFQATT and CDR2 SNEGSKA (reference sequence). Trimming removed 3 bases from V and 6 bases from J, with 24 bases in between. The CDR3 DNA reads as TGCAGTGCTAGGGGCAGGGGCCGACCTACTCCTTTCAATGAGCAGTTCTTC. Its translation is CSARGRGRPTPFNEQFF.

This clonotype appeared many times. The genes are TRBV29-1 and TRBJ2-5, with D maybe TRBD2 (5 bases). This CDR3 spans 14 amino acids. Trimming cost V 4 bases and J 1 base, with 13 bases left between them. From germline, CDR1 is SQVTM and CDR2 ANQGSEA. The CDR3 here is CSVVWDRGQETQYF. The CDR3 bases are TGCAGCGTTGTGTGGGATCGGGGCCAAGAGACCCAGTACTTC.

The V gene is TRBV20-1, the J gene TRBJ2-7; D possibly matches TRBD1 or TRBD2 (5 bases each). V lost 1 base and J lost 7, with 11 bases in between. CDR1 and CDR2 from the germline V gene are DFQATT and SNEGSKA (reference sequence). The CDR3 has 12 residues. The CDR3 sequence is CSARVRDREQYF. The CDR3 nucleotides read TGCAGTGCTAGAGTACGGGACCGGGAGCAGTACTTC.

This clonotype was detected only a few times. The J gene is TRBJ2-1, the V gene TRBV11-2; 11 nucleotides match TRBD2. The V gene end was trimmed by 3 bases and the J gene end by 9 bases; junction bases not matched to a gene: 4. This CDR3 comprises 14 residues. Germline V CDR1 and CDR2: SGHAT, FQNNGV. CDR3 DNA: TGTGCCAGCAGCTTCTCCGGGACTAGCGGTGAGCAGTTCTTC. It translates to CASSFSGTSGEQFF. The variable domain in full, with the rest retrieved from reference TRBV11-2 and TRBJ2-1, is EAGVAQSPRYKIIEKRQSVAFWCNPISGHATLYWYQQILGQGPKLLIQFQNNGVVDDSQLPKDRFSAERLKGVDSTLKIQPAKLEDSAVYLCASSFSGTSGEQFFGPGTRLTVL.

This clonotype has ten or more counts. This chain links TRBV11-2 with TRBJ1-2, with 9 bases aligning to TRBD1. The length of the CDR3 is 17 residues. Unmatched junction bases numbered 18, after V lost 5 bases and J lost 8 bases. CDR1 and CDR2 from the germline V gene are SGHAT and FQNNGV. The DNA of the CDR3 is TGTGCCAGCAGCCGACTCCTAGTACCAACAGGGGGCGAAGGCTACACCTTC. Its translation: CASSRLLVPTGGEGYTF.

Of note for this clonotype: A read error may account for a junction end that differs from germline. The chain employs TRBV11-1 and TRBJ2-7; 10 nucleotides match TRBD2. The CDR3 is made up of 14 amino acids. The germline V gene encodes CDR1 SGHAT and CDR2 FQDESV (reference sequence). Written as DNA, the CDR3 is TGCGCCAGCAGCTTGAGCGGGGGGGCCTACGAGCAGTACTTC. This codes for CASSLSGGAYEQYF.

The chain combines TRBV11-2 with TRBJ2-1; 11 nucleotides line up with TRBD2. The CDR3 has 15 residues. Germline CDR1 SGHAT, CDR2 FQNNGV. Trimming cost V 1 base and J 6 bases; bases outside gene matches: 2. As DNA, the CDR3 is TGTGCCAGCAGCTTAGTACTAGCGGGGGTCAATGAGCAGTTCTTC. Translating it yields CASSLVLAGVNEQFF. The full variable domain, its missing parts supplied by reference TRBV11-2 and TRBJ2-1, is EAGVAQSPRYKIIEKRQSVAFWCNPISGHATLYWYQQILGQGPKLLIQFQNNGVVDDSQLPKDRFSAERLKGVDSTLKIQPAKLEDSAVYLCASSLVLAGVNEQFFGPGTRLTVL.

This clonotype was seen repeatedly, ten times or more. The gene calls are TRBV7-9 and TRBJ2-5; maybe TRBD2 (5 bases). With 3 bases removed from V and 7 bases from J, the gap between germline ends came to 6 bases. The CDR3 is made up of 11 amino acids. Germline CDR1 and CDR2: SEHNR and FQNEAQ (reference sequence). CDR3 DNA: TGTGCCAGCAGCTTCCGGGGGACCCAGTACTTC. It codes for CASSFRGTQYF.

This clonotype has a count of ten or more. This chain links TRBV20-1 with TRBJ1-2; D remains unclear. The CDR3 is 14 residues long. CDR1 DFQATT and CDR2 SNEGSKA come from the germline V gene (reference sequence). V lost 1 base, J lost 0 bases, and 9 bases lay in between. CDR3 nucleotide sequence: TGCAGTGCTAGAGCGGCAGCGCCTAACTATGGCTACACCTTC. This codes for CSARAAAPNYGYTF.

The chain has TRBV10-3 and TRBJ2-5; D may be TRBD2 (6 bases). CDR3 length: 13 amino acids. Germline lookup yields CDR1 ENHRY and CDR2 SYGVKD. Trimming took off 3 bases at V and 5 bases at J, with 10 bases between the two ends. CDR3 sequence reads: CAISDPGGETQYF. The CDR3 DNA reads TGTGCCATCAGTGACCCTGGGGGGGAGACCCAGTACTTC.

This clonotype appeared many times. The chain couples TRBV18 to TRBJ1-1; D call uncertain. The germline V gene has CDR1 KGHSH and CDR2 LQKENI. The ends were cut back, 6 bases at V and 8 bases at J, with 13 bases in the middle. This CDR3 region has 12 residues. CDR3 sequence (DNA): TGTGCCAGCTCCCGCGAAAATAGAGAAGCTTTCTTT. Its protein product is CASSRENREAFF.

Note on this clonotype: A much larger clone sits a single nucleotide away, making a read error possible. The CDR3 bases are TGCGCCAGCAGCCAAACGGTTAACTCCGGGGAGCTGTTTTTT. Translating gives CASSQTVNSGELFF. The V and J genes are TRBV4-1 and TRBJ2-2; D is uncertain. V dropped 2 bases and J dropped 6 bases, with 10 bases sitting between them. From germline, CDR1 is MGHRA and CDR2 YSYEKL. CDR3 length: 14 amino acids.

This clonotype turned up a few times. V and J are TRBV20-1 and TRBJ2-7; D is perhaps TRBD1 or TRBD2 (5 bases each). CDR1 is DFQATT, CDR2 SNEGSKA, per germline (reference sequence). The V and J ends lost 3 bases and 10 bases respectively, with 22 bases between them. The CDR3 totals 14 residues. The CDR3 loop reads CSARGDFGFFAQYF. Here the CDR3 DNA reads TGCAGTGCTAGGGGGGATTTCGGATTTTTCGCCCAGTACTTC.

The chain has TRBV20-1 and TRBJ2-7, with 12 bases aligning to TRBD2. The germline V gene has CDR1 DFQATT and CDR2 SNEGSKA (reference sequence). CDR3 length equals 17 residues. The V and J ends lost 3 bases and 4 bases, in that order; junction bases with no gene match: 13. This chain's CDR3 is CSASPRLAGAAGYEQYF. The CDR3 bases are TGCAGTGCTAGTCCGAGACTAGCGGGGGCCGCGGGTTACGAGCAGTACTTC.

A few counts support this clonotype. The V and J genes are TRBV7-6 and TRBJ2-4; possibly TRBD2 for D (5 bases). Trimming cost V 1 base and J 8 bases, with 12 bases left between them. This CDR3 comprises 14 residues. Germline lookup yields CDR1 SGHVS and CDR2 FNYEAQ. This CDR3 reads CASSLGGIKDIQYF. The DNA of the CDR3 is TGTGCCAGCAGCTTAGGAGGGATAAAGGACATTCAGTACTTC.